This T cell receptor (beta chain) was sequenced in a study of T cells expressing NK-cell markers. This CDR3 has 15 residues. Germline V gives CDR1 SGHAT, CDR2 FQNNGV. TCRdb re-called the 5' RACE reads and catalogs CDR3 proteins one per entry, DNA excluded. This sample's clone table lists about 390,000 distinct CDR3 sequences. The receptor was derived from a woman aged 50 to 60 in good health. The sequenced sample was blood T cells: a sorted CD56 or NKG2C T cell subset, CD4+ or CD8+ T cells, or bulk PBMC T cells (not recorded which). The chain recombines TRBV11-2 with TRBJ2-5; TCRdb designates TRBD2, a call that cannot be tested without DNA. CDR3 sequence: CASSLSSGRTKTQYF.